The rows below give T cell receptor beta chains drawn from one sample of a study of CD8 T cells in Susac syndrome. TCRdb reprocessed the immunoSEQ multiplex PCR reads with MiXCR, giving one entry per CDR3 protein. Of roughly 180,000 distinct CDR3 sequences in the sample, 85% to 95% were seen once. Sequenced input: CD4+ T cells from PBMCs. These TCRs come from a human donor in good health. CDR3s include the opening cysteine and the closing phenylalanine or tryptophan. A D gene is named only where the DNA matches it firmly. Some rows have no size entry. The others give once, few or many, or a class for an expanded clone.

d_call,j_call,v_call,clone_size,cdr3_aa,cdr3_nt
.,TRBJ2-1,TRBV29-1,.,CSVEADSSYNEQFF,TGCAGCGTTGAAGCGGATAGCTCCTACAATGAGCAGTTCTTC
.,TRBJ1-2,TRBV30,once,CAWSGRFSSGYTF,TGTGCCTGGAGTGGTAGGTTCTCTAGTGGCTACACCTTC
.,TRBJ1-2,TRBV14,.,CASSQDPHYGYTF,TGTGCCAGCAGCCAAGATCCCCACTATGGCTACACCTTC
.,TRBJ2-1,TRBV5-8,.,CASSRESRAREQFF,TGTGCCAGCAGCCGAGAAAGTAGGGCACGTGAGCAGTTCTTC
.,TRBJ2-7,TRBV29-1,.,CSVAFGLVYEQYF,TGCAGCGTTGCATTTGGGCTAGTTTACGAGCAGTACTTC
.,TRBJ1-1,TRBV29-1,.,CSVAGPKPTEAFF,TGCAGCGTTGCTGGGCCTAAGCCCACTGAAGCTTTCTTT
TRBD1,TRBJ1-1,TRBV29-1,.,CSADRAGITEAFF,TGCAGCGCAGACAGGGCAGGGATAACTGAAGCTTTCTTT
.,TRBJ1-2,TRBV30,.,CAWSVGMVLGGYTF,TGTGCCTGGAGTGTGGGGATGGTTTTAGGCGGCTACACCTTC
TRBD2,TRBJ2-3,TRBV6-2/TRBV6-3,.,CASRDGTRESDTQYF,TGTGCCAGCAGGGACGGGACTAGGGAGTCAGATACGCAGTATTTT
TRBD2,TRBJ2-7,TRBV27,.,CASSGLAGSNEQYF,TGTGCCAGCAGTGGGCTAGCGGGATCTAACGAGCAGTACTTC
.,TRBJ1-5,TRBV2,.,CASSEEMGQPQHF,TGTGCCAGCAGTGAAGAGATGGGTCAGCCCCAGCATTTT
TRBD1,TRBJ2-7,TRBV30,.,CAWSPDRASYEQYF,TGTGCCTGGAGCCCAGACAGGGCCTCCTACGAGCAGTACTTC
TRBD1,TRBJ1-2,TRBV15,.,CATSRIGTGDKLRDGYTF,TGTGCCACCAGCAGGATAGGGACAGGGGACAAGTTACGCGATGGCTACACCTTC
.,TRBJ1-2,TRBV7-2,.,CASSIRLGGYTF,TGTGCCAGCAGCATCCGTCTGGGCGGCTACACCTTC
TRBD2,TRBJ2-7,TRBV20-1,.,CSARPRELGEQYF,TGCAGTGCTAGACCGCGGGAGCTGGGGGAGCAGTACTTC
.,TRBJ2-7,TRBV28,few,CASSLDLYEQYF,TGTGCCAGCAGTTTAGATCTCTACGAGCAGTACTTC
TRBD2,TRBJ2-5,TRBV7-2,.,CASSRRASGGETQYF,TGTGCCAGCAGCCGGCGGGCTAGCGGGGGGGAGACCCAGTACTTC
.,TRBJ1-5,TRBV29-1,.,CSVALQPNQPQHF,TGCAGCGTTGCTTTGCAGCCCAATCAGCCCCAGCATTTT
TRBD2,TRBJ2-7,TRBV28,.,CASSLLAGGNEQYF,TGTGCCAGCAGTTTACTAGCGGGAGGCAACGAGCAGTACTTC
TRBD2,TRBJ2-7,TRBV6-2/TRBV6-3,.,CASSSAGTSKYEQYF,TGTGCCAGCAGTTCCGCCGGGACTAGCAAGTACGAGCAGTACTTC
.,TRBJ2-7,TRBV3-1,.,CASSPDTISYEQYF,TGTGCCAGCAGCCCGGACACCATCTCCTACGAGCAGTACTTC
TRBD2,TRBJ2-1,TRBV29-1,.,CSVTPLAGAGNEQFF,TGCAGCGTTACCCCACTAGCGGGAGCGGGGAATGAGCAGTTCTTC